These 21 T cell receptor beta chains were sequenced from one sample in a study of cytomegalovirus exposure and HLA in healthy donors. Primers included in the PCR were 60 Vbeta and 13 Jbeta primers. Measured with immunoSEQ multiplex PCR; TCRdb has only the in-frame clones, and not every one. Counted here are tens of thousands of clones, about 72% occurring once; the ten biggest clones make up about 8%. Sequences were obtained from PBMCs. These receptors originate from a woman between 25 and 40 years old in good health and CMV-seropositive.

The CDR3 reads CASSPGATNEKLFF. The CDR3 DNA follows: TGCGCCAGCAGCCCGGGTGCAACTAATGAAAAACTGTTTTTT. The rearrangement links TRBV5-1 to TRBJ1-4; no clear D. The CDR3 runs to 14 residues. Deletions cut 4 bases from V and 0 bases from J, with 7 bases between. Germline CDR1 SGHRS, CDR2 YFSETQ.

The V call is TRBV7-3, the J call TRBJ2-3, with D perhaps matching TRBD1 (5 bases). The germline CDR1 and CDR2 sequences are SGHTA and FQGTGA. The CDR3 spans 13 residues. V shed 5 bases and J shed 4 bases, with 10 bases lying between them. The CDR3 DNA reads as TGTGCCAGCAGCCTCCAGGGATCAGATACGCAGTATTTT. Translating gives CASSLQGSDTQYF.

The genes are TRBV5-1 and TRBJ2-5; 7 nucleotides match TRBD2. Per the germline V gene, CDR1 is SGHRS and CDR2 is YFSETQ. This CDR3 region has 15 residues. The J segment lost 2 bases and the V segment lost 4 bases, leaving 8 bases of the junction unmatched. The CDR3 DNA reads TGCGCCAGCAGCATAATGGTGCGGGGGCAAGAGACCCAGTACTTC. Protein product: CASSIMVRGQETQYF.

The J gene is TRBJ1-1, the V gene TRBV2, with D possibly matching TRBD1 (6 bases). Germline lookup yields CDR1 SNHLY and CDR2 FYNNEI. Between the trimmed V and J ends, which lost 2 bases and 6 bases, there was a span of 16 bases. This CDR3 contains 15 residues. The CDR3, as DNA: TGTGCCAGCAGTGAACCAGTAAACAGGGAACCTGAAGCTTTCTTT. Translation gives CASSEPVNREPEAFF.

This clone appeared once. The V and J genes are TRBV30 and TRBJ2-5; 7 bases agree with TRBD2. Germline trimming cut 2 bases from V and 2 bases from J; bases unmatched to any gene: 8. The length of the CDR3 is 15 residues. From germline, CDR1 is GTSNPN and CDR2 SVGIG (reference sequence). CDR3 amino acids: CAWSWASGVQETQYF. In DNA, the CDR3 is TGTGCCTGGAGTTGGGCTAGCGGAGTACAAGAGACCCAGTACTTC. Based on the CDR3 plus reference TRBV30 and TRBJ2-5, the full variable domain is SQTIHQWPATLVQPVGSPLSLECTVEGTSNPNLYWYRQAAGRGLQLLFYSVGIGQISSEVPQNLSASRPQDRQFILSSKKLLLSDSGFYLCAWSWASGVQETQYFGPGTRLLVL.

V and J are TRBV7-2 and TRBJ2-5; D is possibly TRBD2 (5 bases). CDR1 and CDR2 (germline): SGHTA, FQGNSA. The CDR3 is made up of 14 amino acids. Between the trimmed V and J ends, which lost 4 bases and 2 bases, there was a span of 11 bases. For the CDR3, the DNA is TGTGCCAGCAGCTCGACTGGACTGCAAGAGACCCAGTACTTC. Residues: CASSSTGLQETQYF.

This clone has a single count. The chain has TRBV7-9 and TRBJ1-3; 9 bases map to TRBD1. The CDR3 sequence is 16 residues long. CDR1 is SEHNR and CDR2 is FQNEAQ in the germline V gene (reference sequence). Trimming cost V 3 bases and J 8 bases; bases outside gene matches: 11. CDR3 coding DNA: TGTGCCAGCAGCTTTAGTGGGACAGGGAAACGGGACACCATATATTTT. Protein product: CASSFSGTGKRDTIYF.

The rearrangement uses TRBV28 and TRBJ1-1; D is unresolved. Germline V gene sequence: CDR1 MDHEN, CDR2 SYDVKM. The CDR3 consists of 12 residues. V was trimmed by 3 bases and J by 3 bases, leaving 5 bases between them. DNA of the CDR3: TGTGCCAGCAGTTTGACTTACACTGAAGCTTTCTTT. This translates into CASSLTYTEAFF.

The genes are TRBV5-1 and TRBJ1-2, with D maybe TRBD1 (6 bases). Germline CDR1 SGHRS, CDR2 YFSETQ. The CDR3 loop spans 13 amino acids. Deletions cut 4 bases from V and 4 bases from J, with 11 bases between. The CDR3 sequence is CASSAQDSYGYTF. In nucleotides, the CDR3 is TGCGCCAGCAGCGCTCAGGACAGCTATGGCTACACCTTC.

The chain couples TRBV6-5 to TRBJ2-1, with 8 bases that match TRBD2. The CDR3 extends over 15 amino acids. The V gene's germline CDR1 is MNHEY and CDR2 SVGAGI. Unmatched junction bases numbered 3, after V lost 2 bases and J lost 3 bases. The CDR3 protein is CASSYRSGDYNEQFF. Here the CDR3 DNA reads TGTGCCAGCAGTTACCGTAGCGGGGACTACAATGAGCAGTTCTTC.

Here the CDR3 reads CASNPGGGRLTEAFF. CDR3 sequence (DNA): TGCGCCAGCAACCCGGGCGGGGGGCGACTCACTGAAGCTTTCTTT. The V call is TRBV5-1, the J call TRBJ1-1; tentative D call: TRBD1 (6 bases). Trimming removed 6 bases at V and 4 bases at J, with 19 bases between. The length of the CDR3 is 15 residues. Looked up from germline, CDR1 is SGHRS and CDR2 is YFSETQ.

In nucleotides, the CDR3 is TGTGCCAGCAGTCAAGGACAGGGAGGCACTGAAGCTTTCTTT. Amino acid sequence: CASSQGQGGTEAFF. J is TRBJ1-1 and V is TRBV6-6, with 8 bases fitting TRBD1. Germline CDR1 and CDR2: MNHNY and SVGAGI (reference sequence). Losses at the gene ends were 5 bases for V and 4 bases for J; bases not matched to a gene: 6. The CDR3 has 14 residues.

This chain uses TRBV5-1 with TRBJ1-4; TRBD1 might be the D (5 bases). V lost 0 bases, J lost 7 bases, and 13 bases lay in between. The CDR3 has 15 residues. The germline CDR1 and CDR2 sequences are SGHRS and YFSETQ. This CDR3 reads CASSLEGQYSEKLFF. The CDR3 DNA sequence: TGCGCCAGCAGCTTGGAGGGGCAGTATTCTGAAAAACTGTTTTTT.

The gene calls are TRBV5-6 and TRBJ1-1, with D possibly being TRBD1 (5 bases). V lost 3 bases, J lost 1 base, and 7 bases lay in between. The CDR3 sequence is 13 residues long. Germline lookup yields CDR1 SGHDT and CDR2 YYEEEE. This CDR3 is CASSWGGNTEAFF. The CDR3 DNA sequence: TGTGCCAGCAGCTGGGGGGGGAACACTGAAGCTTTCTTT. Using reference TRBV5-6 and TRBJ1-1 for the parts outside the CDR3, the full variable domain is DAGVTQSPTHLIKTRGQQVTLRCSPKSGHDTVSWYQQALGQGPQFIFQYYEEEERQRGNFPDRFSGHQFPNYSSELNVNALLLGDSALYLCASSWGGNTEAFFGQGTRLTVV.

This chain joins TRBV9 and TRBJ2-1; the match to TRBD2 covers 9 bases. Germline V gives CDR1 SGDLS, CDR2 YYNGEE. The CDR3 sequence is 15 residues long. With V trimmed by 2 bases and J by 7 bases, 7 bases remained unmatched. CDR3 nucleotides: TGTGCCAGCAGCGTCAGCGGGGGGTTTAGGAATGAGCAGTTCTTC. Translated, it gives CASSVSGGFRNEQFF.

As concerns this clone: The junction departs from germline at one end; a sequencing error may be responsible. This specimen includes other DNA sequences encoding the same CDR3. V and J are TRBV7-9 and TRBJ2-2; D perhaps matches TRBD2 (5 bases). Germline CDR1 reads SEHNR; CDR2 reads FQNEAQ (reference sequence). The CDR3 runs 11 residues. In DNA, the CDR3 is TGTGCCAGCAGCCTGTCCGGGGAGCTGTTTTTC. It translates to CASSLSGELFF.

In this sample, this clone turned up once. This chain joins TRBV7-2 and TRBJ2-3, with D unresolved. The length of the CDR3 is 13 residues. V was trimmed by 6 bases and J by 1 base, leaving 8 bases between them. Germline V gene data show CDR1 as SGHTA and CDR2 as FQGNSA. CDR3 sequence: CASSRTGTDTQYF. CDR3 coding DNA: TGTGCCAGCAGTCGTACAGGCACAGATACGCAGTATTTT.

V usage is TRBV30 and J usage is TRBJ1-1; 7 positions match TRBD1. V was pared by 5 bases and J by 12 bases, with 12 bases of the junction left unmatched. The CDR3 totals 12 residues. Germline lookup yields CDR1 GTSNPN and CDR2 SVGIG (reference sequence). The CDR3 DNA reads TGTGCCTGGGAGACAGGGACCACCGAATCTTTCTTT. This encodes CAWETGTTESFF.

The CDR3: CASSSTWETQYF. The CDR3 DNA sequence: TGTGCCAGCAGTTCTACGTGGGAGACCCAGTACTTC. The chain recombines TRBV28 with TRBJ2-5, with D hard to call. Trimming left V 4 bases short and J 5 bases short, with 8 bases between. CDR3 length: 12 residues. Per germline, CDR1 MDHEN and CDR2 SYDVKM.

This rearrangement joins TRBV7-9 to TRBJ2-5, with 8 bases aligning to TRBD2. Per the germline V gene, CDR1 is SEHNR and CDR2 is FQNEAQ (reference sequence). This CDR3 has 14 amino acids. J was trimmed by 4 bases and V by 7 bases; bases with no gene match: 8. The CDR3, as DNA: TGTGCCAGCAAGGACGGGAGGGCCGGAGAGACCCAGTACTTC. Translating gives CASKDGRAGETQYF.

This rearrangement joins TRBV11-2 to TRBJ1-2, with TRBD1 matching 7 bases. From germline, CDR1 is SGHAT and CDR2 FQNNGV. Losses at the gene ends were 0 bases for V and 9 bases for J; bases not matched to a gene: 1. The CDR3 extends over 12 amino acids. The CDR3 sequence is CASSLETGSYTF. CDR3 in DNA: TGTGCCAGCAGCTTAGAGACAGGGAGCTACACCTTC.